This passage covers 32 T cell receptor beta chains from one sample sequenced in a study of blood T cells in healthy people across ages. Alongside a J-beta primer mix, a sample-barcoded 5' primer served in a second PCR lasting about 7 to 12 cycles. TCRdb used MiXCR to reprocess the 5' RACE reads, holding one entry per CDR3 protein. The sample consists of 850,000 to 1,100,000 distinct CDR3 sequences, around two fifths of them appearing once. Sample: blood. These receptors originate from a man aged 18 to 35 in good health.

The V and J genes are TRBV9 and TRBJ2-1; D unclear. The CDR3 extends over 13 amino acids. V dropped 4 bases and J dropped 9 bases, with 14 bases sitting between them. Germline V gene data show CDR1 as SGDLS and CDR2 as YYNGEE. CDR3 sequence (DNA): TGTGCCAGCAGCCCTGGACCAACGGTTGAGCAGTTCTTC. Translating gives CASSPGPTVEQFF.

The sample holds many counts of this clonotype. This chain connects TRBV6-1 to TRBJ2-4, with 7 nucleotides matching TRBD1. Germline values: CDR1 MNHNS, CDR2 SASEGT. The V and J ends lost 4 bases and 0 bases, in that order; junction bases with no gene match: 9. This CDR3 is built from 17 residues. The CDR3 DNA sequence: TGTGCCAGCAGTGGAGTGGGGACAGACCTAGCCAAAAACATTCAGTACTTC. Protein: CASSGVGTDLAKNIQYF.

The chain uses TRBV27 and TRBJ1-1, with D perhaps matching TRBD1 (6 bases). Trimming cost V 7 bases and J 5 bases, with 23 bases left between them. Per the germline V gene, CDR1 is MNHEY and CDR2 is SMNVEV (reference sequence). The CDR3 is 16 residues long. DNA for the CDR3: TGTGCCAGCAAAATGAATGGGGGCCTGGCGGGAACTGAAGCTTTCTTT. This gives the protein CASKMNGGLAGTEAFF.

CDR3 in DNA: TGTGCCAGCAGGGGGGGACAGGGGTACGAGCAGTACTTC. Its protein is CASRGGQGYEQYF. The chain couples TRBV7-9 to TRBJ2-7; TRBD1 matches at 10 bases. This CDR3 comprises 13 residues. CDR1 and CDR2 (germline): SEHNR, FQNEAQ (reference sequence). V lost 6 bases, J lost 4 bases, and 3 bases stayed unmatched.

This clonotype came up a few times. V gene TRBV7-9 combines with J gene TRBJ2-1; TRBD2 agrees at 7 bases. The V and J ends lost 5 bases and 1 base, in that order; junction bases with no gene match: 8. This CDR3 has 16 amino acids. Germline V gene sequence: CDR1 SEHNR, CDR2 FQNEAQ (reference sequence). The CDR3 bases are TGTGCCAGCAGCGTTTCTTCTAGCGGTTCCTACAATGAGCAGTTCTTC. Translated, it gives CASSVSSSGSYNEQFF.

This clonotype was observed a few times. The chain joins TRBV10-3 to TRBJ2-5; D is perhaps TRBD1 (6 bases). Trimming stripped 7 bases from V and 5 bases from J, with 8 bases between. Germline lookup yields CDR1 ENHRY and CDR2 SYGVKD. This CDR3 is 11 amino acids long. The CDR3 nucleotides read TGTGCCATCATGCAGGGGGAGACCCAGTACTTC. Residues: CAIMQGETQYF.

The sample holds a few counts of this clonotype. This chain connects TRBV5-6 to TRBJ1-2; D is uncertain. CDR1 and CDR2 (germline): SGHDT, YYEEEE. There are 15 residues in the CDR3. Trimming took 1 base from V and 0 from J, leaving 10 bases between them. CDR3 protein: CASSLTATANYGYTF. DNA for the CDR3: TGTGCCAGCAGCTTGACGGCAACAGCTAACTATGGCTACACCTTC.

This clonotype has more than one count but fewer than ten. The chain carries TRBV7-2 and TRBJ1-1; D not certain. Germline CDR1 and CDR2: SGHTA and FQGNSA. The CDR3 length is 15 residues. The V end was cut by 5 bases, the J end by 3 bases, with 16 bases between. The CDR3 is CASSHSYDTHTEAFF. The CDR3 DNA sequence: TGTGCCAGCAGCCATAGCTACGACACTCACACTGAAGCTTTCTTT.

This clonotype was recorded at least ten times. The chain recombines TRBV12-3 or TRBV12-4 with TRBJ1-2; D might be TRBD1 (6 bases). V lost 6 bases to trimming and J lost 4 bases, with 12 bases between them. This CDR3 has 13 residues. The CDR3, as DNA: TGTGCCAGCAGCCAGGGGCACTTCTATGGCTACACCTTC. Encoded protein: CASSQGHFYGYTF.

This clonotype was found a few times. In DNA, the CDR3 is TGTGCCAGCAGTCCACTACAGGATAATGGCTACACCTTC. Protein: CASSPLQDNGYTF. V is TRBV6-6 and J is TRBJ1-2; tentative D call: TRBD1 (5 bases). This CDR3 region has 13 residues. The V and J ends lost 5 bases and 6 bases respectively, with 13 bases between them. Germline-derived CDR1 and CDR2 are MNHNY and SVGAGI (reference sequence).

This clonotype was counted a single time. A much larger clone lies one base from this, so it may be a read error. The chain joins TRBV3-1 to TRBJ2-1; no definite D call. The end of the DNA is better explained by TRBJ2-7, so the J call may be wrong. Germline V gene sequence: CDR1 LGHDT, CDR2 YNNKEL (reference sequence). The CDR3 has 15 residues. The CDR3: CASSQVLVRQPEQYF. CDR3 nucleotide sequence: TGTGCCAGCAGCCAAGTACTGGTCAGGCAGCCTGAGCAGTACTTC.

The rearrangement uses TRBV15 and TRBJ1-1; unclear D gene. The V end was cut by 0 bases, the J end by 6 bases, with 11 bases between. Germline CDR1 and CDR2: LNHNV and YYDKDF (reference sequence). The CDR3 contains 14 residues. The chain's CDR3 is CATSRDRVAAEAFF. CDR3 DNA: TGTGCCACCAGCAGAGATCGGGTCGCGGCTGAAGCTTTCTTT.

The rearrangement joins TRBV6-1 to TRBJ2-3; TRBD2 matches at 7 bases. The germline V gene encodes CDR1 MNHNS and CDR2 SASEGT. This CDR3 has 13 residues. J lost 6 bases, V lost 3 bases, and 3 bases had no gene match. CDR3 sequence (DNA): TGTGCCAGCAGTGATGCCGGGGGGGATACGCAGTATTTT. It encodes CASSDAGGDTQYF.

This clonotype was seen at least ten times. This chain uses TRBV7-2 with TRBJ1-1; D is ambiguous. The length of the CDR3 is 12 residues. With 3 bases removed from V and 1 base from J, the gap between germline ends came to 3 bases. Germline CDR1 is SGHTA and CDR2 is FQGNSA. CDR3 DNA: TGTGCCAGCAGCTTCCGGAACACTGAAGCTTTCTTT. It translates to CASSFRNTEAFF.

This clonotype was found a few times. J is TRBJ2-4 and V is TRBV20-1, with D unresolved. The J call could be wrong; TRBJ2-7 is a better fit for the DNA end. Germline CDR1 and CDR2: DFQATT and SNEGSKA (reference sequence). This CDR3 spans 10 amino acids. The CDR3 DNA reads as TGCAGTGTAATGGGTAACGAGCAGTACTTC. Its protein product is CSVMGNEQYF.

The chain couples TRBV4-3 to TRBJ2-2; TRBD2 matches 9 bases. Trimming cost V 2 bases and J 0 bases; bases outside gene matches: 1. Germline CDR1 and CDR2: LGHNA and YSLEER. The CDR3 is 16 residues long. The CDR3 bases are TGCGCCAGCAGCCAACGACTAGCGGCGAACACCGGGGAGCTGTTTTTT. Its translation: CASSQRLAANTGELFF.

This clonotype came up a few times. This chain uses TRBV24-1 with TRBJ2-2, with D perhaps given as TRBD1 or TRBD2 (5 bases each). Germline V lookup: CDR1 KGHDR, CDR2 SFDVKD. This CDR3 has 14 amino acids. The V end was cut by 5 bases, the J end by 0 bases, with 6 bases between. The CDR3 loop is CATSGGANTGELFF. In DNA form, the CDR3 reads TGTGCCACCAGTGGAGGGGCGAACACCGGGGAGCTGTTTTTT.

The gene calls are TRBV5-1 and TRBJ2-5; D unresolved. The end of the DNA fits TRBJ2-1 better, so the J call may be wrong. CDR1 is SGHRS, CDR2 YFSETQ, per germline. CDR3 size: 16 residues. CDR3 in DNA: TGCGCCAGCAGCTTGGTAGCAGGATCCGTCCGAGAGACCCAGTTCTTC. Translating it yields CASSLVAGSVRETQFF.

The J gene is TRBJ2-3, the V gene TRBV20-1, with a possible D match to TRBD2 (5 bases). CDR1 DFQATT and CDR2 SNEGSKA come from the germline V gene (reference sequence). The CDR3 consists of 12 residues. The CDR3 DNA sequence: TGCAGCGTGACGGGGAGCACAGATACGCAGTATTTT. Translated: CSVTGSTDTQYF.

This sequence joins TRBV5-6 and TRBJ2-4; perhaps TRBD1 as D (6 bases). This CDR3 is 13 amino acids long. The V end was cut by 5 bases, the J end by 8 bases, with 14 bases between. The germline gives CDR1 SGHDT, CDR2 YYEEEE. As DNA, the CDR3 is TGTGCCAGCAGTCCTGGACAGCCCCACATTCAGTACTTC. This codes for CASSPGQPHIQYF.

Notes on this clonotype: One end of the junction does not line up with germline, which may come from a read error. V and J are TRBV15 and TRBJ2-6; TRBD2 matches 7 bases. The CDR3 covers 20 residues. Germline V lookup: CDR1 LNHNV, CDR2 YYDKDF (reference sequence). CDR3 sequence (DNA): TGTGCCACCAGCAGAGATCTGGCTAGCGGAAAATTCTCTGGGGCCAACGTCCCGACTTTC. Protein sequence: CATSRDLASGKFSGANVPTF.

In its sample, this clonotype was seen a few times. The rearrangement joins TRBV20-1 to TRBJ2-7; 9 nucleotides match TRBD1. The V segment lost 7 bases and the J segment 2 bases; nucleotides outside the gene matches: 12. The CDR3 contains 15 residues. Per germline, CDR1 DFQATT and CDR2 SNEGSKA (reference sequence). The CDR3 DNA sequence: TGCAGTGTAACTCCAGGACAGGGGTCCCCCTACGAGCAGTACTTC. It is translated as CSVTPGQGSPYEQYF.

This clonotype came up once. The CDR3 region is CASSRPGIAYEQYF. The CDR3 bases are TGTGCCAGCAGTCGGCCAGGGATAGCCTACGAACAGTACTTC. V is TRBV28 and J is TRBJ2-4; D might be TRBD1 (5 bases). Germline CDR1 MDHEN, CDR2 SYDVKM. The V end was cut by 5 bases, the J end by 13 bases, with 21 bases between. This CDR3 is built from 14 residues.

This clonotype showed up many times. The gene calls are TRBV4-3 and TRBJ2-3; TRBD1 agrees at 9 bases. The CDR3 covers 15 residues. Germline values: CDR1 LGHNA, CDR2 YSLEER. The V gene end was trimmed by 1 base and the J gene end by 4 bases; junction bases not matched to a gene: 3. CDR3 amino acids: CASSQGDRDADTQYF. CDR3 coding DNA: TGCGCCAGCAGCCAAGGGGACAGGGACGCAGATACGCAGTATTTT.

This clonotype was seen more than once but under ten times. The chain has TRBV7-9 and TRBJ1-2; D is unresolved. Germline CDR1 and CDR2: SEHNR and FQNEAQ (reference sequence). CDR3 size: 15 residues. Trimming took 2 bases from V and 3 from J, leaving 13 bases between them. DNA of the CDR3: TGTGCCAGCAGCTTATACTCTGGGGTAGACTATGGCTACACCTTC. Amino acid sequence: CASSLYSGVDYGYTF.

The CDR3 spells CASTRGANTEAFF. Written as DNA, the CDR3 is TGCGCCAGCACTCGGGGGGCGAACACTGAAGCTTTCTTT. The gene calls are TRBV4-1 and TRBJ1-1, with D maybe TRBD1 (6 bases). This CDR3 is 13 amino acids long. The V and J ends lost 7 bases and 1 base respectively, with 10 bases between them. Germline assignment: CDR1 MGHRA and CDR2 YSYEKL.

V is TRBV10-3 and J is TRBJ1-2; 7 positions match TRBD1. The germline CDR1 and CDR2 sequences are ENHRY and SYGVKD. The CDR3 has 13 amino acids. Losses at the gene ends were 4 bases for V and 7 bases for J; bases not matched to a gene: 6. CDR3 amino acids: CAISGQGARGYTF. As DNA, the CDR3 is TGTGCCATCAGTGGACAGGGAGCGCGTGGCTACACCTTC.

This clonotype was counted between two and nine times. The chain uses TRBV27 and TRBJ1-6, with TRBD1 matching over 7 bases. The CDR3 length is 16 residues. In germline, CDR1 is MNHEY, CDR2 SMNVEV (reference sequence). J gave up 3 bases and V 4 bases, and 6 bases lay outside the gene matches. CDR3 amino acids: CASSSPGQSYNSPLHF. CDR3 nucleotides: TGTGCCAGCAGTTCACCGGGACAGAGCTATAATTCACCCCTCCACTTT.

CDR3 residues: CASSWDIMNTEAFF. In DNA, the CDR3 is TGTGCCAGCAGTTGGGACATCATGAACACTGAAGCTTTCTTT. The V gene is TRBV6-6, the J gene TRBJ1-1; D is possibly TRBD1 (6 bases). This CDR3 is built from 14 residues. Germline CDR1 and CDR2: MNHNY and SVGAGI (reference sequence). Trimming left V 4 bases short and J 0 bases short, with 9 bases between.

The V call is TRBV27, the J call TRBJ2-4; a weak D match, TRBD1 (6 bases). This CDR3 spans 11 amino acids. Germline-derived CDR1 and CDR2 are MNHEY and SMNVEV (reference sequence). V shed 4 bases and J shed 11 bases, with 9 bases lying between them. CDR3 sequence reads: CASSSTGVQYF. Here the CDR3 DNA reads TGTGCCAGCAGTTCGACAGGAGTTCAGTACTTC.

In this sample, this clonotype turned up a few times. The gene calls are TRBV7-7 and TRBJ2-2, with a weak D call TRBD1 (5 bases). CDR1 is SSHAT, CDR2 FNYEAQ, per germline (reference sequence). With 5 bases removed from V and 8 bases from J, the gap between germline ends came to 12 bases. CDR3 length: 13 residues. CDR3 sequence: CASSPGHPGELFF. CDR3 DNA sequence: TGTGCCAGCAGCCCCGGACACCCTGGGGAGCTGTTTTTT.

The chain uses TRBV3-1 and TRBJ2-4, with D tentatively TRBD2 (6 bases). V lost 6 bases and J 4 bases, leaving 10 bases between the germline ends. This CDR3 is built from 13 residues. Germline values: CDR1 LGHDT, CDR2 YNNKEL (reference sequence). CDR3 DNA sequence: TGTGCCAGCAGTCACGGGGGTAAAAACATTCAGTACTTC. It encodes CASSHGGKNIQYF. Filled out from reference TRBV3-1 and TRBJ2-4, the complete variable domain reads DTAVSQTPKYLVTQMGNDKSIKCEQNLGHDTMYWYKQDSKKFLKIMFSYNNKELIINETVPNRFSPKSPDKAHLNLHINSLELGDSAVYFCASSHGGKNIQYFGAGTRLSVL.